This passage covers 15 T cell receptor beta chains from one sample sequenced in a study of blood T cell repertoires in COVID-19. The protocol was immunoSEQ multiplex PCR, while the TCRdb copy is restricted to in-frame clones and leaves out a portion. Here the sample spans over 90,000 clones, roughly 84% being singletons. The specimen sequenced was peripheral blood. These receptors were obtained from a human donor in a cohort sampled during active COVID-19.

The chain employs TRBV7-2 and TRBJ1-2; TRBD1 aligns across 9 bases. Trimming took 11 bases from V and 8 from J; bases not matched to a gene: 9. The germline CDR1 and CDR2 sequences are SGHTA and FQGNSA. The CDR3 has 12 amino acids. This chain's CDR3 is CAVEGTGLGYTF. For the CDR3, the DNA is TGTGCCGTGGAGGGGACAGGGCTCGGCTACACCTTC.

This CDR3 reads CASSGLVHTEAFF. The CDR3 DNA sequence: TGTGCCAGCAGTGGGCTGGTACACACTGAAGCTTTCTTT. V and J are TRBV2 and TRBJ1-1, with D unclear. The V and J ends lost 4 bases and 3 bases respectively, with 9 bases between them. Per germline, CDR1 SNHLY and CDR2 FYNNEI. The CDR3 covers 13 residues.

The chain recombines TRBV4-1 with TRBJ1-1; possibly TRBD1 for D (6 bases). Germline lookup yields CDR1 MGHRA and CDR2 YSYEKL. The CDR3 has 16 residues. The V end was cut by 4 bases, the J end by 0 bases, with 15 bases between. CDR3 residues: CASSPPGQTMNTEAFF. As DNA, the CDR3 is TGCGCCAGCAGCCCACCCGGACAGACCATGAACACTGAAGCTTTCTTT.

This rearrangement joins TRBV2 to TRBJ2-2, with 8 bases that match TRBD1. The ends lost 4 bases at V and 0 bases at J; junction bases unmatched: 4. CDR3 size: 16 residues. From germline, CDR1 is SNHLY and CDR2 FYNNEI. DNA for the CDR3: TGTGCCAGCAGTGGGGGGACAGGTTCGAACACCGGGGAGCTGTTTTTT. Translated, it gives CASSGGTGSNTGELFF.

This clone has only a few counts. CDR3 sequence: CASSEHGQVNNYGYTF. The CDR3 DNA reads TGTGCCAGCAGTGAACATGGGCAGGTTAATAACTATGGCTACACCTTC. The chain has TRBV2 and TRBJ1-2, with unresolved D. Germline CDR1 and CDR2: SNHLY and FYNNEI. Deletions cut 2 bases from V and 1 base from J, with 14 bases between. This CDR3 spans 16 amino acids.

The genes are TRBV3-1 (or the pseudogene TRBV3-2) and TRBJ2-5; 7 nucleotides agree with TRBD1. The ends lost 4 bases at V and 1 base at J; junction bases unmatched: 3. Germline V gene sequence: CDR1 LGHDT, CDR2 YNNKEL (reference sequence). This CDR3 is 14 amino acids long. As DNA, the CDR3 is TGTGCCAGCAGCCCCCGGGACAGCCAAGAGACCCAGTACTTC. Translation gives CASSPRDSQETQYF.

The rearrangement uses TRBV1 and TRBJ2-1; the tabulated D call, TRBD2, remains unverified against the DNA. TRBV1 is a recognized pseudogene. This CDR3 has 17 amino acids. The chain's CDR3 is CTSSQAGLAGAYNEQFF. As DNA, the CDR3 is TGCACCAGCAGCCAAGCGGGACTAGCGGGGGCCTACAATGAGCAGTTCTTC.

The chain links TRBV29-1 to TRBJ1-1, with a tentative D call TRBD1 (6 bases). V dropped 6 bases and J dropped 1 base, with 12 bases sitting between them. The CDR3 consists of 13 residues. Germline CDR1 is SQVTM and CDR2 is ANQGSEA. The CDR3 DNA reads TGCAGCGTCGCCCGGGGGGCGAACACTGAAGCTTTCTTT. It translates to CSVARGANTEAFF.

This rearrangement joins TRBV7-8 to TRBJ1-1; 9 nucleotides agree with TRBD1. CDR1 and CDR2 (germline): SGHVS, FQNEAQ. The trim removed 5 bases at V and 4 bases at J, leaving 11 bases unmatched. This CDR3 is built from 16 residues. The CDR3 reads CASSPSRDRARTEAFF. The CDR3 region has the DNA TGTGCCAGCAGCCCCTCCCGGGACAGGGCTCGCACTGAAGCTTTCTTT.

The rearrangement joins TRBV7-8 to TRBJ1-5; TRBD1 matches at 9 bases. The CDR3 has 17 amino acids. The junction had 8 bases not matched to a gene; V was cut back by 5 bases and J by 0 bases. Germline-derived CDR1 and CDR2 are SGHVS and FQNEAQ. CDR3 loop: CASSQVPGQGSNQPQHF. In DNA form, the CDR3 reads TGTGCCAGCAGCCAAGTCCCGGGACAGGGTAGCAATCAGCCCCAGCATTTT.

The genes are TRBV16 and TRBJ2-7; 9 bases line up with TRBD1. Unmatched junction bases numbered 5, after V lost 0 bases and J lost 2 bases. This CDR3 comprises 16 residues. Germline V lookup: CDR1 KGHSY, CDR2 FQNENV. The CDR3 DNA follows: TGTGCCAGCAGCCAATCAGGGACAGGGCGAACCTACGAGCAGTACTTC. This sequence encodes CASSQSGTGRTYEQYF. Complete variable domain (other parts from reference TRBV16 and TRBJ2-7): GEEVAQTPKHLVRGEGQKAKLYCAPIKGHSYVFWYQQVLKNEFKFLISFQNENVFDETGMPKERFSAKCLPNSPCSLEIQATKLEDSAVYFCASSQSGTGRTYEQYFGPGTRLTVT.

This clone was seen a single time. In DNA form, the CDR3 reads TGTGCCAGCAGCCGATTCGGGCAGGGGAGAGAGACCCAGTACTTC. Amino acid sequence: CASSRFGQGRETQYF. V gene TRBV11-3 combines with J gene TRBJ2-5; weak D call: TRBD1 (6 bases). The CDR3 contains 15 residues. The V gene lost 5 bases and the J gene lost 4 bases, with 17 bases spanning the gap. Per the germline V gene, CDR1 is SGHNT and CDR2 is YENEEA.

The chain employs TRBV7-7 and TRBJ2-2; 9 nucleotides agree with TRBD2. The CDR3 is 16 residues long. V dropped 2 bases and J dropped 7; count of bases not matched to a gene: 8. CDR1 and CDR2 from the germline V gene are SSHAT and FNYEAQ (reference sequence). CDR3 coding DNA: TGTGCCAGCAGCTTATACGCGGGGGGGCCTCACGGGGAGCTGTTTTTT. Translation: CASSLYAGGPHGELFF.

The J gene is TRBJ2-5, the V gene TRBV3-1 (or the pseudogene TRBV3-2); no reliable D call. The CDR3 has 12 residues. V was clipped by 4 bases and J by 5 bases, with 8 bases between them. Germline assignment: CDR1 LGHDT and CDR2 YNNKEL (reference sequence). For the CDR3, the DNA is TGTGCCAGCAGCCGTTTAGTGGAGACCCAGTACTTC. Translating it yields CASSRLVETQYF.

This chain links TRBV5-1 with TRBJ1-1; weak D call: TRBD1 (6 bases). CDR1 SGHRS and CDR2 YFSETQ come from the germline V gene. Trimming removed 4 bases at V and 0 bases at J, with 10 bases between. This CDR3 contains 14 residues. The CDR3 region has the DNA TGCGCCAGCAGCGCAGGGGATATGAACACTGAAGCTTTCTTT. Translation gives CASSAGDMNTEAFF.